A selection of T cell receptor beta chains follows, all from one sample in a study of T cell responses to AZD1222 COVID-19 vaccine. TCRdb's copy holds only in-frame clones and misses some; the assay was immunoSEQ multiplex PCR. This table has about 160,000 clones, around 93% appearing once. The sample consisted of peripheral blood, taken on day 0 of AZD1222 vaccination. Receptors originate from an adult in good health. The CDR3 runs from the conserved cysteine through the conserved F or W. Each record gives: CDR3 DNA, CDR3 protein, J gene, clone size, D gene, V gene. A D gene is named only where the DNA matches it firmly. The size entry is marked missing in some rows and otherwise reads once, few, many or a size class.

CDR3nt: TGTGCCAGCAGCTTAGCGCTCAGCTCTGACACCATATATTTT; CDR3aa: CASSLALSSDTIYF; j_gene: TRBJ1-3; abundance: NA; d_gene: NA; v_gene: TRBV7-9
CDR3nt: TGTGCCAGTAGGAGGGACAGGAACACCGGGGAGCTGTTTTTT; CDR3aa: CASRRDRNTGELFF; j_gene: TRBJ2-2; abundance: NA; d_gene: TRBD1; v_gene: TRBV19
CDR3nt: TGTGCCAGCAGCCCCGGGCCTTTGCGGGCAGAGACCCAGTACTTC; CDR3aa: CASSPGPLRAETQYF; j_gene: TRBJ2-5; abundance: NA; d_gene: NA; v_gene: TRBV9
CDR3nt: TGCGCCAGCAGCTTTGATGTAGGGGAGACCCAGTACTTC; CDR3aa: CASSFDVGETQYF; j_gene: TRBJ2-5; abundance: NA; d_gene: NA; v_gene: TRBV5-1
CDR3nt: TGTGCCAGCAGTTCCCGTCGGGAGGGAGAGACCCAGTACTTC; CDR3aa: CASSSRREGETQYF; j_gene: TRBJ2-5; abundance: NA; d_gene: TRBD2; v_gene: TRBV27
CDR3nt: TGCAGCGCCAGCCCTAGCGGAAAACCCTACGAGCAGTACTTC; CDR3aa: CSASPSGKPYEQYF; j_gene: TRBJ2-7; abundance: once; d_gene: TRBD2; v_gene: TRBV29-1
CDR3nt: TGTGCCAGCAGCTTTCCTCGGGGTGGCATCTCCTACGAGCAGTACTTC; CDR3aa: CASSFPRGGISYEQYF; j_gene: TRBJ2-7; abundance: NA; d_gene: NA; v_gene: TRBV7-9
CDR3nt: TGTGCCAGCAGTTTGATAGGGGCGAACTATGGCTACACCTTC; CDR3aa: CASSLIGANYGYTF; j_gene: TRBJ1-2; abundance: NA; d_gene: NA; v_gene: TRBV28
CDR3nt: TGTGCCGCCAAACAGGGGCGCAGCTTGGGGGAGACCCAGTACTTC; CDR3aa: CAAKQGRSLGETQYF; j_gene: TRBJ2-5; abundance: once; d_gene: TRBD1; v_gene: TRBV6-5
CDR3nt: TGTGCCAGTCGTTTTGCGGGAGCGAACGAGCAGTACTTC; CDR3aa: CASRFAGANEQYF; j_gene: TRBJ2-7; abundance: NA; d_gene: TRBD2; v_gene: TRBV19
CDR3nt: TGTGCCAGCAGCCCGGGAGGTATACGCTACGAGCAGTACTTC; CDR3aa: CASSPGGIRYEQYF; j_gene: TRBJ2-7; abundance: NA; d_gene: TRBD2; v_gene: TRBV11-3
CDR3nt: TGCGCCAGCAGCTTGGGGATAAACTATGGCTACACCTTC; CDR3aa: CASSLGINYGYTF; j_gene: TRBJ1-2; abundance: once; d_gene: NA; v_gene: TRBV5-1
CDR3nt: TGCGCCAGCAGCCTTCCTACTGGCGAGGCCGGGGAGCTGTTTTTT; CDR3aa: CASSLPTGEAGELFF; j_gene: TRBJ2-2; abundance: once; d_gene: NA; v_gene: TRBV5-1
CDR3nt: TGTGCCAGCAGCCAGGGATACGAGCAGTACTTC; CDR3aa: CASSQGYEQYF; j_gene: TRBJ2-7; abundance: NA; d_gene: NA; v_gene: TRBV3-1/TRBV3-2
CDR3nt: TGTGCCAGCAGGGGACTGGACGGTAATAATTCACCCCTCCACTTT; CDR3aa: CASRGLDGNNSPLHF; j_gene: TRBJ1-6; abundance: NA; d_gene: NA; v_gene: TRBV6-5
CDR3nt: TGTGCCAGCAGTTTCCCGGGCCGGGGTGAAAAACTGTTTTTT; CDR3aa: CASSFPGRGEKLFF; j_gene: TRBJ1-4; abundance: NA; d_gene: NA; v_gene: TRBV28
CDR3nt: TGTGCCAGCAGCCGACAGTGGAACACTGAAGCTTTCTTT; CDR3aa: CASSRQWNTEAFF; j_gene: TRBJ1-1; abundance: NA; d_gene: NA; v_gene: TRBV6-4
CDR3nt: TGTGCCAGCAGGAAAGCAGGACAGGGCGGAGACGAGCAGTACTTC; CDR3aa: CASRKAGQGGDEQYF; j_gene: TRBJ2-7; abundance: once; d_gene: TRBD1; v_gene: TRBV3-1/TRBV3-2
CDR3nt: TGTGCCACCAGCAGAGACCGATATGGCTACACCTTC; CDR3aa: CATSRDRYGYTF; j_gene: TRBJ1-2; abundance: NA; d_gene: NA; v_gene: TRBV15
CDR3nt: TGTGCCAGCACCTTCGGAGGGCTTCCGTTCTTC; CDR3aa: CASTFGGLPFF; j_gene: TRBJ2-1; abundance: NA; d_gene: NA; v_gene: TRBV28
CDR3nt: TGTGCCAGCAGTCCCGGGGGTTATCAGCCCCAGCATTTT; CDR3aa: CASSPGGYQPQHF; j_gene: TRBJ1-5; abundance: NA; d_gene: NA; v_gene: TRBV12-3/TRBV12-4
CDR3nt: TGTGCCAGCAACCCGCGTTGGGCATTAGACAATGAGCAGTTCTTC; CDR3aa: CASNPRWALDNEQFF; j_gene: TRBJ2-1; abundance: NA; d_gene: NA; v_gene: TRBV11-2
CDR3nt: TGTGCCAGCACCTACGGGGGTGATGGGACTGAAGCTTTCTTT; CDR3aa: CASTYGGDGTEAFF; j_gene: TRBJ1-1; abundance: NA; d_gene: NA; v_gene: TRBV2
CDR3nt: TGTGCCAGCAGCTTAAAGGGGACAGGCATCGGCAATGAGCAGTTCTTC; CDR3aa: CASSLKGTGIGNEQFF; j_gene: TRBJ2-1; abundance: NA; d_gene: TRBD1; v_gene: TRBV11-2
CDR3nt: TGCGCCAGCAGCCAGCTCGGACTAGCGGGGAGTAGGAACCTGGAGGGCCAGTACTTC; CDR3aa: CASSQLGLAGSRNLEGQYF; j_gene: TRBJ2-5; abundance: once; d_gene: TRBD2; v_gene: TRBV4-1
CDR3nt: TGTGCCATCAGTGAGTCGAAAGTGGCAGGGTCCCGGGAAAAACTGTTTTTT; CDR3aa: CAISESKVAGSREKLFF; j_gene: TRBJ1-4; abundance: NA; d_gene: NA; v_gene: TRBV10-3
CDR3nt: TGTGCCAGCAGCCCCGGGGGACAGGGAAGCGTTGGCATGGAAAAACTGTTTTTT; CDR3aa: CASSPGGQGSVGMEKLFF; j_gene: TRBJ1-4; abundance: NA; d_gene: TRBD1; v_gene: TRBV7-9
CDR3nt: TGTGCCAGCAGGGGCAGATCACTTGGGCCCCAGCATTTT; CDR3aa: CASRGRSLGPQHF; j_gene: TRBJ1-5; abundance: NA; d_gene: NA; v_gene: TRBV6-6
CDR3nt: TGTGCCAGCAGTGAAGAGGGCTTGAGACAGAACTATGGCTACACCTTC; CDR3aa: CASSEEGLRQNYGYTF; j_gene: TRBJ1-2; abundance: few; d_gene: NA; v_gene: TRBV2
CDR3nt: TGTGCCAGCAGTCCCGTCCCCCCGGATGGTCAGCCCCAGCATTTT; CDR3aa: CASSPVPPDGQPQHF; j_gene: TRBJ1-5; abundance: NA; d_gene: NA; v_gene: TRBV6-5
CDR3nt: TGTGCCAGCAGCGGCCCCCGGGACAGGGTCCAAGAGACCCAGTACTTC; CDR3aa: CASSGPRDRVQETQYF; j_gene: TRBJ2-5; abundance: NA; d_gene: TRBD1; v_gene: TRBV25-1
CDR3nt: TGTGCCAGCAGCTTAGACGCAGCAATTAACTATGGCTACACCTTC; CDR3aa: CASSLDAAINYGYTF; j_gene: TRBJ1-2; abundance: few; d_gene: NA; v_gene: TRBV7-6
CDR3nt: TGTGCCAGCAGCCGGGGGGCCGTAGGGGGCTGGACTGAAGCTTTCTTT; CDR3aa: CASSRGAVGGWTEAFF; j_gene: TRBJ1-1; abundance: few; d_gene: TRBD1; v_gene: TRBV6-2/TRBV6-3
CDR3nt: TGTGCCAGCTCACCCTTACTAGCATTAGATACGCAGTATTTT; CDR3aa: CASSPLLALDTQYF; j_gene: TRBJ2-3; abundance: NA; d_gene: NA; v_gene: TRBV18
CDR3nt: TGCGCCAGCAGTGACGACAGGGGCTACGAGCAGTACTTC; CDR3aa: CASSDDRGYEQYF; j_gene: TRBJ2-7; abundance: few; d_gene: TRBD1; v_gene: TRBV10-2
CDR3nt: TGTGCCAGCAGCTTAGGTCTCGGATCGCAAGAGACCCAGTACTTC; CDR3aa: CASSLGLGSQETQYF; j_gene: TRBJ2-5; abundance: NA; d_gene: NA; v_gene: TRBV11-3
CDR3nt: TGCGCCAGCAGGCAAGCCCAAGAGACCCAGTACTTC; CDR3aa: CASRQAQETQYF; j_gene: TRBJ2-5; abundance: NA; d_gene: NA; v_gene: TRBV5-1
CDR3nt: TGTGCCAGTAGTCGTGAAGGGGGAGAAGCTTTCTTT; CDR3aa: CASSREGGEAFF; j_gene: TRBJ1-1; abundance: NA; d_gene: NA; v_gene: TRBV19
CDR3nt: TGTGCCAGCAGTCCAGCAAGGGGACGTGGCTACACCTTC; CDR3aa: CASSPARGRGYTF; j_gene: TRBJ1-2; abundance: NA; d_gene: NA; v_gene: TRBV28
CDR3nt: TGTGCCAGCAGCTTGGAGCTAGGCGGTCAGCCCCAGCATTTT; CDR3aa: CASSLELGGQPQHF; j_gene: TRBJ1-5; abundance: NA; d_gene: NA; v_gene: TRBV5-8
CDR3nt: TGTGCCAGCAGCCAATTGACGACCGGGCCCTATGGCTACACCTTC; CDR3aa: CASSQLTTGPYGYTF; j_gene: TRBJ1-2; abundance: NA; d_gene: NA; v_gene: TRBV3-1/TRBV3-2
CDR3nt: TGTGCCAGCAGCCAAGGGACAGGGGGCTATGAAAAACTGTTTTTT; CDR3aa: CASSQGTGGYEKLFF; j_gene: TRBJ1-4; abundance: few; d_gene: TRBD1; v_gene: TRBV3-1/TRBV3-2
CDR3nt: TGTGCCACCAGCTTAGGAGTCTCTGGGGCCAACGTCCTGACTTTC; CDR3aa: CATSLGVSGANVLTF; j_gene: TRBJ2-6; abundance: once; d_gene: NA; v_gene: TRBV24-1
CDR3nt: TGTGCCAGCAGCTACGGGACAGGCTCCTATCGGGAGCAGTACTTC; CDR3aa: CASSYGTGSYREQYF; j_gene: TRBJ2-7; abundance: NA; d_gene: TRBD1; v_gene: TRBV11-2
CDR3nt: TGTGCCAGCGGGACAACCCTCGAGCAGTACTTC; CDR3aa: CASGTTLEQYF; j_gene: TRBJ2-7; abundance: NA; d_gene: NA; v_gene: TRBV11-3